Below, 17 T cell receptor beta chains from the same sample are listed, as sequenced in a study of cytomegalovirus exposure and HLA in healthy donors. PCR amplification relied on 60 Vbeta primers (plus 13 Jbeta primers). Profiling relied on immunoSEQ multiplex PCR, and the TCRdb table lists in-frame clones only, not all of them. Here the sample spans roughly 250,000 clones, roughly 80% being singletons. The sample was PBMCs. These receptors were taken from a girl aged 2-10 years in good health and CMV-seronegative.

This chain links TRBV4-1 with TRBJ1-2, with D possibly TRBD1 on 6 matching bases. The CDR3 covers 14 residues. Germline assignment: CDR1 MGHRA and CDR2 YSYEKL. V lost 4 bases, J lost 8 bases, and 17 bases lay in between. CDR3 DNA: TGCGCCAGCAGCCGCTCCGGGACATTTTACGGCTACACCTTC. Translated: CASSRSGTFYGYTF.

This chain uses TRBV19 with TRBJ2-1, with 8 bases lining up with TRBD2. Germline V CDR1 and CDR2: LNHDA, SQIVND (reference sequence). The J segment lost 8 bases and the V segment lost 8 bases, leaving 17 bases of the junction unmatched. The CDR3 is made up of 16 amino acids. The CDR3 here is CASSPGGGLVVYEQFF. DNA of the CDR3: TGTGCCAGTTCCCCTGGGGGGGGACTAGTAGTCTATGAGCAGTTCTTC.

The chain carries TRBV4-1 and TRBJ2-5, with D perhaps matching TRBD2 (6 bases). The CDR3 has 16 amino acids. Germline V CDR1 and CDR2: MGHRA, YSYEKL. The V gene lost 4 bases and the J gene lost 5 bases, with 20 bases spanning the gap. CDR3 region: CASSLKEWKEGETQYF. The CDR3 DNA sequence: TGCGCCAGCAGCCTAAAGGAGTGGAAGGAGGGGGAGACCCAGTACTTC.

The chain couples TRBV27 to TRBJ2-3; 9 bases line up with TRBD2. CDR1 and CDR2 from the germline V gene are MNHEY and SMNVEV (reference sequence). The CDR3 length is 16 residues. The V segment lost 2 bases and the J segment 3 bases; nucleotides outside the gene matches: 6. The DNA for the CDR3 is TGTGCCAGCAGTTTAATAGCGGGAGAATCGACAGATACGCAGTATTTT. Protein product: CASSLIAGESTDTQYF.

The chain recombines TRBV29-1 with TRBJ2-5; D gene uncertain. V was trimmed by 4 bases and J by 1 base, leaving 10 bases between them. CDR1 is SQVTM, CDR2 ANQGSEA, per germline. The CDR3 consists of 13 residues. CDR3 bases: TGCAGCGTTGGTCGCGGCCGCCAAGAGACCCAGTACTTC. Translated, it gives CSVGRGRQETQYF.

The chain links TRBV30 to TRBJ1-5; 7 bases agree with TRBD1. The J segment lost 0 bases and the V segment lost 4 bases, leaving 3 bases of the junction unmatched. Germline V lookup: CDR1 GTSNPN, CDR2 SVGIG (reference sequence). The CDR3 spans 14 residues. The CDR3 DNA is TGTGCCTGGACAGGGGGATATAGCAATCAGCCCCAGCATTTT. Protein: CAWTGGYSNQPQHF. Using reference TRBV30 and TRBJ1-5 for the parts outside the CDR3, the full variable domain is SQTIHQWPATLVQPVGSPLSLECTVEGTSNPNLYWYRQAAGRGLQLLFYSVGIGQISSEVPQNLSASRPQDRQFILSSKKLLLSDSGFYLCAWTGGYSNQPQHFGDGTRLSIL.

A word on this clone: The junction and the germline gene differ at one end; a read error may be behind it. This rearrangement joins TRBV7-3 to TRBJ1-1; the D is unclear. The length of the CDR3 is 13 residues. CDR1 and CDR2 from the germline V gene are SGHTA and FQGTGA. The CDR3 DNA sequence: TGTGTCAGCAGCTCCTCGCGAGTCACTGAAGCTTTCTTT. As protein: CVSSSSRVTEAFF.

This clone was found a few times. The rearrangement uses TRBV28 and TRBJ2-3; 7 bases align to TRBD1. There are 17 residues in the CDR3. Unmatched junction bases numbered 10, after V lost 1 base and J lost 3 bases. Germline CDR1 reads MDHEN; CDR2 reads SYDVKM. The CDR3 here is CASSLSWLTGVTDTQYF. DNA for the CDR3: TGTGCCAGCAGTTTATCTTGGCTTACAGGGGTTACAGATACGCAGTATTTT.

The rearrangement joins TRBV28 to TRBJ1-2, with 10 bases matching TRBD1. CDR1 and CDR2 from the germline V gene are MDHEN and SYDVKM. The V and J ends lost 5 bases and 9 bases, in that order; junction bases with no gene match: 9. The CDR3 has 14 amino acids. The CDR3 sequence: CASSLGQGTMSYTF. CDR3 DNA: TGTGCCAGCAGTCTGGGACAGGGGACTATGAGCTACACCTTC.

The CDR3 nucleotides read TGTGCCAGCAGCCAAACGACAGGGCACGAGCAGTACTTC. Protein product: CASSQTTGHEQYF. J is TRBJ2-7 and V is TRBV7-3; TRBD1 agrees at 7 bases. The CDR3 is made up of 13 amino acids. Trimming cost V 5 bases and J 5 bases; bases outside gene matches: 6. Germline V gene lookup returns CDR1 SGHTA and CDR2 FQGTGA.

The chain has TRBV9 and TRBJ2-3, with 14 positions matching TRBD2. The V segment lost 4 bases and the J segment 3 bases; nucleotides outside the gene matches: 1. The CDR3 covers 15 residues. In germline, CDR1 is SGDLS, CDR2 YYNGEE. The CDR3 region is CASSRTSGGTDTQYF. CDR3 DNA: TGTGCCAGCAGCCGGACTAGCGGGGGGACAGATACGCAGTATTTT.

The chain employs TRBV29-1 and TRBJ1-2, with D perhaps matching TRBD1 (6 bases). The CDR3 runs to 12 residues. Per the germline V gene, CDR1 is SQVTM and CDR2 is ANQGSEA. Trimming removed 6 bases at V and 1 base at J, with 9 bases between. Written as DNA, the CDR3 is TGCAGCGTCGAACAGGGTAACTATGGCTACACCTTC. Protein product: CSVEQGNYGYTF.

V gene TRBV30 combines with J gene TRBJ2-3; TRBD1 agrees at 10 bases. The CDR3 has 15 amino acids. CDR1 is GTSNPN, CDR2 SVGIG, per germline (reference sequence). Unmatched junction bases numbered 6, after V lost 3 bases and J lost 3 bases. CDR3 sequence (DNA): TGTGCCTGGAGCGAACGGACAGGGGGAACAGATACGCAGTATTTT. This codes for CAWSERTGGTDTQYF.

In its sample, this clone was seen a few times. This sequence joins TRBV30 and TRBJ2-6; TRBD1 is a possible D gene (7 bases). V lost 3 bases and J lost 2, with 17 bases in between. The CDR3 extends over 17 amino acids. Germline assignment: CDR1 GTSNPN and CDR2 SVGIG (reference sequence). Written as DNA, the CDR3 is TGTGCCTGGAGAATTTTCACAGGGGAGGCTGGGGCCAACGTCCTGACTTTC. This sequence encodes CAWRIFTGEAGANVLTF.

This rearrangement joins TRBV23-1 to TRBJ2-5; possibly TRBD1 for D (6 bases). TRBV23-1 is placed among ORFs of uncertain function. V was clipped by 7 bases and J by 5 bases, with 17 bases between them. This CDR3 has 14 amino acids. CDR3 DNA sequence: TGCGCCAGCATCCTGCACAGGGTTTGGGAGACCCAGTACTTC. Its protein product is CASILHRVWETQYF.

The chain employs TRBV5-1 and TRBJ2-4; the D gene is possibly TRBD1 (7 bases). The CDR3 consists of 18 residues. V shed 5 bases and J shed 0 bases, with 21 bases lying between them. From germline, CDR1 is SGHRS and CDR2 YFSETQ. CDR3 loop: CASSPSVEGAVAKNIQYF. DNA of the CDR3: TGCGCCAGCAGTCCCTCAGTGGAGGGGGCTGTAGCCAAAAACATTCAGTACTTC.

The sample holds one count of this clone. The CDR3 here is CASSVITTGELFF. The DNA for the CDR3 is TGTGCCAGCAGTGTCATTACTACCGGGGAGCTGTTTTTT. The chain joins TRBV6-1 to TRBJ2-2; D unclear. The germline CDR1 and CDR2 sequences are MNHNS and SASEGT. This CDR3 is 13 amino acids long. The V end lost 4 bases, the J end lost 5 bases, and 8 bases lay between the germline ends.